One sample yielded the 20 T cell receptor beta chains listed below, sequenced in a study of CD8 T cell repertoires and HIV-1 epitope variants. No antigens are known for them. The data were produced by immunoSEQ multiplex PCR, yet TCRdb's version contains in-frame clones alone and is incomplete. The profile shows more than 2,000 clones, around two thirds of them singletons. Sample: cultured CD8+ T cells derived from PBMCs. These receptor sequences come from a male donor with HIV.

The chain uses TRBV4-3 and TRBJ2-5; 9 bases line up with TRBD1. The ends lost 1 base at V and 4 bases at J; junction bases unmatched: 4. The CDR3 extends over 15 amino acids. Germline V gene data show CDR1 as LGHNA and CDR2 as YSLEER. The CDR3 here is CASSQATGGLETQYF. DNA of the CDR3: TGCGCCAGCAGCCAAGCGACAGGGGGGTTAGAGACCCAGTACTTC.

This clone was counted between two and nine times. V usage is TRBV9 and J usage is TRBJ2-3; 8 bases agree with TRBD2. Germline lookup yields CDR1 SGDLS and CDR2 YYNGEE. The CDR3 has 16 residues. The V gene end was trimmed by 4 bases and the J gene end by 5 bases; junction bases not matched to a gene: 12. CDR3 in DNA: TGTGCCAGCAGCCCTTTAGCGGGGCCTGTCGGAGATACGCAGTATTTT. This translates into CASSPLAGPVGDTQYF.

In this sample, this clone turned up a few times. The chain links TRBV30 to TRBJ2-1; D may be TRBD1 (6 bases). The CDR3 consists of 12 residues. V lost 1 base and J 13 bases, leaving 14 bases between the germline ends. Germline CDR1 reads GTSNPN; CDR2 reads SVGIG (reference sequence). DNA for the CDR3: TGTGCCTGGAGTGAGGGGGAACAGCTCCAGTTCTTC. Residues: CAWSEGEQLQFF.

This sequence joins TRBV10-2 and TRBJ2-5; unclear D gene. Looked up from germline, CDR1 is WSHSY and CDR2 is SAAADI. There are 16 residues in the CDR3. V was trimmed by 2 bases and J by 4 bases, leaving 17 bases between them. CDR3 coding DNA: TGCGCCAGCAGTGAGGGAAAAATCGTGTCTAGAGAGACCCAGTACTTC. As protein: CASSEGKIVSRETQYF.

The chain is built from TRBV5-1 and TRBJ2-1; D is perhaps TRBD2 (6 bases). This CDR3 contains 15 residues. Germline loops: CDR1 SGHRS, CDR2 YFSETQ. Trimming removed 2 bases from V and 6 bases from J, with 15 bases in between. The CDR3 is CASSLTSSFPNEQFF. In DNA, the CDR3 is TGCGCCAGCAGCTTAACTAGCTCCTTCCCCAATGAGCAGTTCTTC.

The CDR3 loop is CASSPGFANTGELFF. The CDR3 DNA reads TGTGCCAGCAGCCCAGGGTTCGCGAACACCGGGGAGCTGTTTTTT. The V call is TRBV5-6, the J call TRBJ2-2; tentative D call: TRBD1 (5 bases). V was cut by 4 bases and J by 0 bases, with 10 bases left in between. The CDR3 loop spans 15 amino acids. The germline gives CDR1 SGHDT, CDR2 YYEEEE.

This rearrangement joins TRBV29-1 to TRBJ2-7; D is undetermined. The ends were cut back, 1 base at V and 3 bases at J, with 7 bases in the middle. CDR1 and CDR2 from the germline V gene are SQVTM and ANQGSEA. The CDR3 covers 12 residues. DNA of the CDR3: TGCAGCGTTGAAGCCGATTACTACGAGCAGTACTTC. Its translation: CSVEADYYEQYF.

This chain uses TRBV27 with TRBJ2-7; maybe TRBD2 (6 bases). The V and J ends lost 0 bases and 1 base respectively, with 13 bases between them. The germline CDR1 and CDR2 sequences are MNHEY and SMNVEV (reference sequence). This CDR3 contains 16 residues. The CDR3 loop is CASSLSEGTVSYEQYF. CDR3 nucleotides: TGTGCCAGCAGTTTATCGGAGGGGACTGTATCCTACGAGCAGTACTTC.

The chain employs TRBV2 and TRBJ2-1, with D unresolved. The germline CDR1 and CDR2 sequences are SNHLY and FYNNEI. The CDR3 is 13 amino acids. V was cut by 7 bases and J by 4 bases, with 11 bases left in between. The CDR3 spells CASKTDRYNEQFF. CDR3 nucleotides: TGTGCCAGCAAGACGGACCGATACAATGAGCAGTTCTTC.

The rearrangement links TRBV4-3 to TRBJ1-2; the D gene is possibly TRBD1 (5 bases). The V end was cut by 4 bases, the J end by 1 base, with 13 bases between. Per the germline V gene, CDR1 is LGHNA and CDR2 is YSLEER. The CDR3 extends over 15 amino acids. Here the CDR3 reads CASSPSGDSNYGYTF. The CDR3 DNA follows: TGCGCCAGCAGCCCAAGCGGAGACAGTAACTATGGCTACACCTTC.

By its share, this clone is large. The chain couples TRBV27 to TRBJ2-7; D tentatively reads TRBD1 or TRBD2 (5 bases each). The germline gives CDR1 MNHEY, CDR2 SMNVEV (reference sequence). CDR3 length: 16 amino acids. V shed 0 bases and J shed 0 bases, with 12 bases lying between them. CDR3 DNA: TGTGCCAGCAGTTTATCGGTTGGGACGTACTCCTACGAGCAGTACTTC. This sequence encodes CASSLSVGTYSYEQYF.

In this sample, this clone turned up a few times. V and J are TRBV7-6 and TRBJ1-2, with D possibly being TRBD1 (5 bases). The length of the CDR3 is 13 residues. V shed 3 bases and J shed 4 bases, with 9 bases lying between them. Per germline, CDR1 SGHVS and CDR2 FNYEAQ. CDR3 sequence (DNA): TGTGCCAGCAGCTTGGGGGAGGGCTATGGCTACACCTTC. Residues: CASSLGEGYGYTF.

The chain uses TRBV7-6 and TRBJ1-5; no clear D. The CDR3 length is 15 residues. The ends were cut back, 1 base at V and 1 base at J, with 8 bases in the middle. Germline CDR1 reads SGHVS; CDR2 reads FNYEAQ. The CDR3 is CASSLGGGSNQPQHF. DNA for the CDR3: TGTGCCAGCAGCTTAGGGGGTGGGAGCAATCAGCCCCAGCATTTT.

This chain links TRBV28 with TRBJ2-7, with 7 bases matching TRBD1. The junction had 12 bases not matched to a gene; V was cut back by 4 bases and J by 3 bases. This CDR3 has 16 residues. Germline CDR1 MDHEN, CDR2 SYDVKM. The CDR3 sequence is CASSWSLGQSLYEQYF. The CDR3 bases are TGTGCCAGCAGTTGGTCACTGGGACAGAGCCTCTACGAGCAGTACTTC.

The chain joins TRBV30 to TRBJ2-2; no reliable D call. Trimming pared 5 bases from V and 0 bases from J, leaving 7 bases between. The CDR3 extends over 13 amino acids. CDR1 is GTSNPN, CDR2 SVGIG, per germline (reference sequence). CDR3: CAWLAPNTGELFF. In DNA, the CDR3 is TGTGCCTGGTTGGCTCCGAACACCGGGGAGCTGTTTTTT.

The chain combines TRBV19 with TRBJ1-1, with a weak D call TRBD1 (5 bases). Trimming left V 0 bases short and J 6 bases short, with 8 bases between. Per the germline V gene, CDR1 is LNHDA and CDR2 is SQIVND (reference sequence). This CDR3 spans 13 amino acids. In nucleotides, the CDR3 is TGTGCCAGTAGTATAGACCGGACACCTGAAGCTTTCTTT. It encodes CASSIDRTPEAFF. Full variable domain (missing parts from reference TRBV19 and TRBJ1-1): DGGITQSPKYLFRKEGQNVTLSCEQNLNHDAMYWYRQDPGQGLRLIYYSQIVNDFQKGDIAEGYSVSREKKESFPLTVTSAQKNPTAFYLCASSIDRTPEAFFGQGTRLTVV.

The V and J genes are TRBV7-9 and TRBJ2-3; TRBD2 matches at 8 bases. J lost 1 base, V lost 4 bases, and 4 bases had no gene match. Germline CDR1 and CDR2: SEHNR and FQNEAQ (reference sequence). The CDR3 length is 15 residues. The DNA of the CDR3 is TGTGCCAGCAGCTCGGGAGGGTTAGGCACAGATACGCAGTATTTT. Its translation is CASSSGGLGTDTQYF. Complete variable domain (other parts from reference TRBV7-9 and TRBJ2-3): DTGVSQNPRHKITKRGQNVTFRCDPISEHNRLYWYRQTLGQGPEFLTYFQNEAQLEKSRLLSDRFSAERPKGSFSTLEIQRTEQGDSAMYLCASSSGGLGTDTQYFGPGTRLTVL.

The CDR3 loop is CASSTTRDGEQYF. Written as DNA, the CDR3 is TGTGCCAGTAGTACGACCAGGGATGGCGAGCAGTACTTC. The chain joins TRBV19 to TRBJ2-7; a weak D match, TRBD1 (5 bases). V was clipped by 4 bases and J by 6 bases, with 13 bases between them. Germline lookup yields CDR1 LNHDA and CDR2 SQIVND (reference sequence). This CDR3 region has 13 residues.

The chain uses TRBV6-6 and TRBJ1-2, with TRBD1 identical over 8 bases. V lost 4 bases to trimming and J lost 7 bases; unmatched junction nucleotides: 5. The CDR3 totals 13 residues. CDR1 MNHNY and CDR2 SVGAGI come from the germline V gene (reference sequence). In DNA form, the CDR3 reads TGTGCCAGCAGTTTACAGGGGGACGGTGGCTACACCTTC. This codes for CASSLQGDGGYTF.

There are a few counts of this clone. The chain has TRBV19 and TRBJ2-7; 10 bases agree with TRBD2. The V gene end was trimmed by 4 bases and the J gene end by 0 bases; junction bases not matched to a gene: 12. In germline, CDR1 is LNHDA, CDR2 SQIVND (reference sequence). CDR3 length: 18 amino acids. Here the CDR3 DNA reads TGTGCCAGTAGTACTCACGCTGGACTAGCGGAAAGCTCCTACGAGCAGTACTTC. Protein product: CASSTHAGLAESSYEQYF.